This TCR beta chain emerged from a study of T cells in Graves' hyperthyroidism and ophthalmopathy. Amplified TCR beta CDR3 regions derived from RNA transcripts. The HTBI set primed first-round TCR CDR3 RT-PCR. TCRdb passed the multiplex PCR reads through MiXCR, listing each CDR3 protein once. The sample carries approximately 590,000 distinct CDR3 sequences, 46% recorded once. A single count supports this clonotype. The V and J ends lost 5 bases and 10 bases, in that order; junction bases with no gene match: 14. Germline CDR1 SGHAT, CDR2 FQDESV (reference sequence). The length of the CDR3 is 15 residues.

The sequence was collected from a young woman with Graves' hyperthyroidism. The sequencing input was peripheral blood or thyroid tissue (not recorded which). The V call is TRBV11-1, the J call TRBJ1-2, with 9 bases that match TRBD1. The chain's CDR3 is CASSVPGQGSNDYTF. DNA of the CDR3: TGTGCCAGCAGCGTACCGGGACAGGGATCGAATGACTACACCTTC.